The T cell receptor (beta chain) under discussion was sequenced for a study of blood T cells in healthy people across ages. Trimming cost V 7 bases and J 2 bases, with 15 bases left between them. The germline CDR1 and CDR2 sequences are MNHNY and SVGAGI (reference sequence). The CDR3 is 15 residues long. Using a J-beta primer mix together with a sample-barcoded 5' primer, a second PCR was run for roughly 7 to 11 cycles. A template-switch adaptor that had 12 random nucleotides put a tag on each cDNA molecule. A single record per CDR3 protein comes from TCRdb applying MiXCR to the 5' RACE reads. The repertoire holds roughly 680,000 distinct CDR3 sequences, 52% seen once, with around an eighth in the top ten. As to this clonotype: Its target is unknown.

Notes on the study in general: Donor CMV infection status was unknown, possibly confounding age-related changes in expanded clonotypes. TCR beta diversity, measured per million T cells, fell in a roughly linear way with age. Unsorted PBMCs ruled out conclusive naive versus antigen-experienced comparison.

This chain joins TRBV6-6 and TRBJ2-1; D remains unclear. The sequencing input was blood. This receptor was identified in an elderly woman in good health. The CDR3 bases are TGTGCCAGCACCATAGGAGACGGAGCCTACAATGAGCAGTTCTTC. Translating it yields CASTIGDGAYNEQFF.